The present TCR beta chain was sequenced within a study of cytomegalovirus exposure and HLA in healthy donors. In the study overall: The same platform was used for the approximately 110 validation repertoires and the roughly 600 first-cohort repertoires, a later analysis reported. Study-level results: With high specificity and sensitivity, the classifier reportedly diagnosed cytomegalovirus status. In the 95 to 150 validation repertoires, a later analysis found that first-cohort TCR clusters tended to co-occur. The listing of approximately 160 TCR beta chains classed them as cytomegalovirus-associated.

On this clone: The antigen is undetermined.

The length of the CDR3 is 14 residues. With 0 bases removed from V and 2 bases from J, the gap between germline ends came to 7 bases. Germline CDR1 LNHNV, CDR2 YYDKDF (reference sequence). Libraries were prepared by immunoSEQ multiplex PCR; TCRdb keeps only in-frame clonotypes and omits some of them. The table lists about 130,000 clones, roughly 87% of them singletons. Sequencing input: PBMCs. The sequence came from a woman aged 18-29 years in good health and CMV-seronegative. The chain links TRBV15 to TRBJ2-5, with D possibly matching TRBD1 (5 bases). CDR3 bases: TGTGCCACCAGCAGAGATGCAGGGCAAGAGACCCAGTACTTC. It is translated as CATSRDAGQETQYF.